This T cell receptor beta chain comes out of a study of CD8 T cells in ankylosing spondylitis. Study-level findings and limits: From matched ankylosing spondylitis synovial fluid, disease-linked clones were reportedly recovered at significantly enriched levels. The study identified a TCR beta motif of roughly eight highly homologous variants that appeared characteristic of ankylosing spondylitis blood.

V trimming: 1 base; J trimming: 1 base; junction bases outside the gene matches: 4. CDR1 and CDR2 from the germline V gene are WSHSY and SAAADI. This CDR3 region has 16 residues. Comment on this clonotype: Its target is unknown.

TCRdb redid the calling of the 5' RACE reads with MiXCR, one entry per CDR3 protein. The data hold under 300,000 distinct CDR3 sequences, with over 15% observed a single time. The chain combines TRBV10-2 with TRBJ2-1; TRBD2 matches 7 bases. The clonotype was recovered from a male donor with ankylosing spondylitis or in good health (not recorded which). Sequenced material: blood, either unsorted or a sorted T cell fraction (not recorded which). In DNA form, the CDR3 reads TGCGCCAGCAGTGAGTATGGCGGGGGTTCCTACAATGAGCAGTTCTTC. Its translation: CASSEYGGGSYNEQFF.